What follows are 9 T cell receptor beta chains derived from one specimen sequenced in a study of cytomegalovirus exposure and HLA in healthy donors. It was with 60 Vbeta and 13 Jbeta primers that the PCR ran. This table comes from immunoSEQ multiplex PCR, and its TCRdb copy is limited to in-frame clones, with some not included. The data contain about 160,000 clones, about four fifths of them singletons. Sequencing input: PBMCs. The receptors here all came from a male donor in good health and CMV-seropositive.

About this clone itself: The sample holds other DNA sequences that translate to the same CDR3. This chain links TRBV2 with TRBJ2-5; 9 positions match TRBD2. The V and J ends lost 3 bases and 4 bases, in that order; junction bases with no gene match: 3. Germline lookup yields CDR1 SNHLY and CDR2 FYNNEI. CDR3 length: 14 amino acids. The CDR3 nucleotides are TGTGCCAGCAGTGAGCGGGGGGGCGTAGAGACCCAGTACTTC. This sequence encodes CASSERGGVETQYF.

This clone was detected a few times. The chain recombines TRBV9 with TRBJ2-1; D may be TRBD1 (6 bases). Trimming pared 0 bases from V and 4 bases from J, leaving 14 bases between. Germline V gene sequence: CDR1 SGDLS, CDR2 YYNGEE. CDR3 length: 16 residues. The CDR3 reads CASSVASGALYNEQFF. The CDR3 DNA reads as TGTGCCAGCAGCGTAGCTTCAGGGGCTCTTTACAATGAGCAGTTCTTC.

V usage is TRBV6-5 and J usage is TRBJ2-2, with a possible D match to TRBD1 (6 bases). V was trimmed by 2 bases and J by 4 bases, leaving 11 bases between them. Germline lookup yields CDR1 MNHEY and CDR2 SVGAGI. The CDR3 consists of 15 residues. CDR3 in DNA: TGTGCCAGCAGTTACCCAGGGGCGGTCACCGGGGAGCTGTTTTTT. Protein: CASSYPGAVTGELFF.

The chain employs TRBV4-1 and TRBJ1-5, with 10 bases identical to TRBD1. The CDR3 spans 16 residues. V lost 1 base and J lost 1; bases outside the gene matches: 1. In germline, CDR1 is MGHRA, CDR2 YSYEKL. CDR3 bases: TGCGCCAGCAGCCAAGGACAGGGGGCGAGCAATCAGCCCCAGCATTTT. It encodes CASSQGQGASNQPQHF.

A single count supports this clone. V is TRBV6-1 and J is TRBJ1-1; D is perhaps TRBD1 (6 bases). The CDR3 length is 14 residues. The V and J ends lost 6 bases and 1 base respectively, with 12 bases between them. Germline V gene lookup returns CDR1 MNHNS and CDR2 SASEGT. The CDR3 reads CASRVTGTNTEAFF. The CDR3 bases are TGTGCCAGCAGGGTGACAGGAACGAACACTGAAGCTTTCTTT.

The V gene is TRBV5-6, the J gene TRBJ2-6; 8 nucleotides agree with TRBD2. The CDR3 length is 17 residues. V lost 2 bases, J lost 3 bases, and 7 bases stayed unmatched. Germline values: CDR1 SGHDT, CDR2 YYEEEE. The CDR3 reads CASSFGAGDYGANVLTF. The CDR3 DNA is TGTGCCAGCAGCTTCGGAGCGGGGGATTATGGGGCCAACGTCCTGACTTTC.

This sequence joins TRBV6-1 and TRBJ2-7, with D perhaps matching TRBD1 (6 bases). The germline gives CDR1 MNHNS, CDR2 SASEGT. CDR3 length equals 15 residues. V was cut by 1 base and J by 2 bases, with 12 bases left in between. CDR3 in DNA: TGTGCCAGCAGTGAAGACAGGGCGATCGCCTACGAGCAGTACTTC. This translates into CASSEDRAIAYEQYF.

About this clone: One junction end does not reproduce the germline sequence, and a read error may be involved. The same CDR3 also results from other DNA sequences found in this sample. The rearrangement joins TRBV25-1 to TRBJ1-6, with TRBD1 matching over 9 bases. Germline CDR1 is MGHDK and CDR2 is SYGVNS. The CDR3 loop spans 15 amino acids. As DNA, the CDR3 is TGTGCCAGCAGGGGTACACAGGGGGCGAATTCGCCCCTCCACTTT. This sequence encodes CASRGTQGANSPLHF.

The rearrangement joins TRBV6-1 to TRBJ2-7; weak D call: TRBD2 (5 bases). Germline V gene lookup returns CDR1 MNHNS and CDR2 SASEGT. Trimming cost V 6 bases and J 7 bases, with 22 bases left between them. The CDR3 is 15 residues long. The CDR3 sequence is CASRDLAGNGVEQYF. Written as DNA, the CDR3 is TGTGCCAGCAGGGACCTAGCAGGAAACGGGGTAGAGCAGTACTTC.